The 27 T cell receptor beta chains reported below all come from one sample, sequenced in a study of cytomegalovirus exposure and HLA in healthy donors. The PCR ran on 60 Vbeta and 13 Jbeta primers. This table comes from immunoSEQ multiplex PCR, and its TCRdb copy is limited to in-frame clones, with some not included. The sample holds around 120,000 clones; 70% to 80% are singletons and the top ten take approximately 10%. The material sequenced was PBMCs. These receptor sequences come from a woman in her forties or fifties in good health and CMV-seropositive.

V and J are TRBV5-1 and TRBJ2-3, with D maybe TRBD1 (6 bases). The CDR3 contains 15 residues. V was trimmed by 0 bases and J by 4 bases, leaving 12 bases between them. CDR1 and CDR2 from the germline V gene are SGHRS and YFSETQ. In DNA, the CDR3 is TGCGCCAGCAGCTTGGTTGGCAGGGGCCCAGATACGCAGTATTTT. Residues: CASSLVGRGPDTQYF. Based on the CDR3 plus reference TRBV5-1 and TRBJ2-3, the full variable domain is KAGVTQTPRYLIKTRGQQVTLSCSPISGHRSVSWYQQTPGQGLQFLFEYFSETQRNKGNFPGRFSGRQFSNSRSEMNVSTLELGDSALYLCASSLVGRGPDTQYFGPGTRLTVL.

This clone was recorded a few times. The chain carries TRBV19 and TRBJ1-3; 7 bases fit TRBD1. Trimming at V came to 4 bases and at J to 1 base, leaving 7 bases not matched to a gene. Germline V CDR1 and CDR2: LNHDA, SQIVND (reference sequence). This CDR3 region has 16 residues. This CDR3 is CASSTGQVLSGNTIYF. The DNA of the CDR3 is TGTGCCAGTAGTACCGGACAGGTCTTGTCTGGAAACACCATATATTTT.

The chain joins TRBV6-6 to TRBJ1-3; D uncertain. The V and J ends lost 5 bases and 4 bases respectively, with 3 bases between them. The germline CDR1 and CDR2 sequences are MNHNY and SVGAGI (reference sequence). The CDR3 contains 11 residues. The CDR3, as DNA: TGTGCCAGCAGTACAGGAAACACCATATATTTT. The encoded protein is CASSTGNTIYF.

The V gene is TRBV5-5, the J gene TRBJ2-3; no clear D. The CDR3 contains 12 residues. Between the trimmed V and J ends, which lost 1 base and 6 bases, there was a span of 6 bases. From germline, CDR1 is SGHKS and CDR2 YYEKEE (reference sequence). The CDR3 region has the DNA TGTGCCAGCAGCTTGATATCTGATACGCAGTATTTT. Residues: CASSLISDTQYF.

The gene calls are TRBV29-1 and TRBJ1-1, with 7 bases identical to TRBD1. From germline, CDR1 is SQVTM and CDR2 ANQGSEA. Germline trimming cut 5 bases from V and 5 bases from J; bases unmatched to any gene: 8. The length of the CDR3 is 13 residues. The DNA of the CDR3 is TGCAGCGTTCGCCGGGACAGTGGGACTGAAGCTTTCTTT. This encodes CSVRRDSGTEAFF.

The rearrangement links TRBV7-9 to TRBJ2-7; no clear D. V shed 7 bases and J shed 4 bases, with 5 bases lying between them. This CDR3 region has 10 residues. CDR1 SEHNR and CDR2 FQNEAQ come from the germline V gene (reference sequence). The CDR3 region is CASIVYEQYF. CDR3 DNA: TGTGCCAGCATCGTATACGAGCAGTACTTC.

V usage is TRBV19 and J usage is TRBJ1-2, with 8 bases lining up with TRBD1. The CDR3 runs 12 residues. In germline, CDR1 is LNHDA, CDR2 SQIVND (reference sequence). V lost 5 bases, J lost 11 bases, and 7 bases stayed unmatched. The CDR3 region is CASSSRTGIYTF. CDR3 DNA: TGTGCCAGTAGTTCTCGGACAGGGATTTACACCTTC.

The chain uses TRBV6-6 and TRBJ2-5; D might be TRBD2 (5 bases). There are 14 residues in the CDR3. The germline gives CDR1 MNHNY, CDR2 SVGAGI (reference sequence). V was clipped by 0 bases and J by 12 bases, with 17 bases between them. CDR3 region: CASSYSTGKDKEYF. The CDR3 DNA reads TGTGCCAGCAGTTACTCGACGGGGAAAGACAAGGAGTACTTC.

In regard to this clone: The same CDR3 also results from other DNA sequences found in this sample. This sequence joins TRBV29-1 and TRBJ2-1; 9 nucleotides align to TRBD1. Germline V lookup: CDR1 SQVTM, CDR2 ANQGSEA. The V gene end was trimmed by 6 bases and the J gene end by 9 bases; junction bases not matched to a gene: 12. The CDR3 has 14 amino acids. The CDR3 region has the DNA TGCAGCGTCGAACGGACAGGGGTAAAGGGTGAGCAGTTCTTC. Its protein is CSVERTGVKGEQFF.

This clone showed up just once. This chain uses TRBV4-1 with TRBJ2-6; D perhaps matches TRBD1 (5 bases). The V gene lost 1 base and the J gene lost 2 bases, with 15 bases spanning the gap. Germline V gene lookup returns CDR1 MGHRA and CDR2 YSYEKL. The CDR3 loop spans 18 amino acids. The CDR3: CASSQGVGDVAGANVLTF. CDR3 nucleotides: TGCGCCAGCAGCCAAGGGGTAGGGGATGTCGCTGGGGCCAACGTCCTGACTTTC.

This clone was seen more than once but under ten times. The gene calls are TRBV19 and TRBJ1-4, with 8 bases aligning to TRBD1. Germline lookup yields CDR1 LNHDA and CDR2 SQIVND (reference sequence). The CDR3 is made up of 13 amino acids. J gave up 8 bases and V 5 bases, and 4 bases lay outside the gene matches. In nucleotides, the CDR3 is TGTGCCAGTAGTCAGGGGGCGAAGGAAAAACTGTTTTTT. It translates to CASSQGAKEKLFF.

The rearrangement links TRBV6-5 to TRBJ2-2; TRBD1 is a possible D gene (6 bases). CDR1 and CDR2 from the germline V gene are MNHEY and SVGAGI. This CDR3 is 15 amino acids long. Trimming took 5 bases from V and 6 from J, leaving 16 bases between them. This CDR3 is CASSRGGVQPGELFF. The CDR3 nucleotides read TGTGCCAGCAGTCGAGGGGGTGTTCAGCCCGGGGAGCTGTTTTTT.

This CDR3 is CASSLPGGAANTEAFF. The CDR3 coding sequence is TGTGCCAGCAGCCTCCCCGGGGGGGCTGCGAACACTGAAGCTTTCTTT. This chain connects TRBV28 to TRBJ1-1, with a weak D call TRBD1 (6 bases). The germline V and J ends were trimmed by 6 bases and 1 base, with 18 bases remaining between them. This CDR3 is 16 amino acids long. The V gene's germline CDR1 is MDHEN and CDR2 SYDVKM.

The V call is TRBV7-9, the J call TRBJ2-3; D unresolved. Looked up from germline, CDR1 is SEHNR and CDR2 is FQNEAQ (reference sequence). The CDR3 is 13 amino acids. V was pared by 7 bases and J by 2 bases, with 10 bases between. The CDR3 spells CASNLLYTDTQYF. The CDR3 DNA is TGTGCCAGCAACCTCCTATACACAGATACGCAGTATTTT.

The chain couples TRBV2 to TRBJ1-1; D possibly corresponds to TRBD1 (5 bases). CDR3 size: 14 residues. V was trimmed by 3 bases and J by 3 bases, leaving 11 bases between them. Germline assignment: CDR1 SNHLY and CDR2 FYNNEI. In DNA, the CDR3 is TGTGCCAGCAGTGACGGGGGGGGAGACACTGAAGCTTTCTTT. Translation gives CASSDGGGDTEAFF.

Note on this clone: A junction end diverges from the germline sequence, so it may reflect a read error. The rearrangement links TRBV29-1 to TRBJ2-7; TRBD1 matches at 7 bases. The CDR3 has 15 residues. CDR1 and CDR2 (germline): SQVTM, ANQGSEA. CDR3 protein: CGGRQGASPSNEQYF. In DNA form, the CDR3 reads TGCGGCGGTAGACAGGGAGCTAGTCCCTCCAACGAGCAGTACTTC.

This chain links TRBV4-2 with TRBJ2-3, with 12 positions matching TRBD2. This CDR3 contains 17 residues. Germline V gene sequence: CDR1 LGHNA, CDR2 YNFKEQ. J was trimmed by 0 bases and V by 0 bases; bases with no gene match: 1. The CDR3, as DNA: TGTGCCAGCAGCCAAGACGGACTAGCGGGAAGCACAGATACGCAGTATTTT. This codes for CASSQDGLAGSTDTQYF.

CDR3 protein: CASSTTSGASYNEQFF. CDR3 DNA: TGTGCCAGCAGTACGACTAGCGGGGCCTCCTACAATGAGCAGTTCTTC. V gene TRBV6-6 combines with J gene TRBJ2-1, with 11 positions matching TRBD2. V dropped 5 bases and J dropped 0; count of bases not matched to a gene: 3. CDR1 MNHNY and CDR2 SVGAGI come from the germline V gene (reference sequence). The CDR3 totals 16 residues.

The chain is built from TRBV30 and TRBJ1-2; D unresolved. Trimming stripped 2 bases from V and 5 bases from J, with 9 bases between. The CDR3 length is 12 residues. Germline V lookup: CDR1 GTSNPN, CDR2 SVGIG (reference sequence). CDR3 bases: TGTGCCTGGAGTCATCCTCGGTATGGCTACACCTTC. This codes for CAWSHPRYGYTF.

The chain is built from TRBV4-3 and TRBJ1-1; 7 bases are a match to TRBD1. The V gene's germline CDR1 is LGHNA and CDR2 YSLEER. Losses at the gene ends were 2 bases for V and 3 bases for J; bases not matched to a gene: 3. The CDR3 is made up of 14 amino acids. The DNA for the CDR3 is TGCGCCAGCAGCCAACGCAGGGGGGACACTGAAGCTTTCTTT. Amino acid sequence: CASSQRRGDTEAFF.

This chain connects TRBV5-5 to TRBJ1-1; no reliable D call. The CDR3 has 15 amino acids. V was trimmed by 1 base and J by 5 bases, leaving 15 bases between them. CDR1 is SGHKS, CDR2 YYEKEE, per germline (reference sequence). The CDR3 nucleotides read TGTGCCAGCAGCTTGCTCGGAGAAGGAAAGACTGAAGCTTTCTTT. Protein sequence: CASSLLGEGKTEAFF.

The chain recombines TRBV28 with TRBJ1-2; D uncertain. The CDR3 has 13 residues. Trimming cost V 7 bases and J 0 bases, with 9 bases left between them. The V gene's germline CDR1 is MDHEN and CDR2 SYDVKM. The CDR3 nucleotides read TGTGCCAGCACGGGATCCTCTAACTATGGCTACACCTTC. Protein product: CASTGSSNYGYTF.

The chain uses TRBV6-6 and TRBJ1-2; no clear D gene. The CDR3 totals 11 residues. V lost 2 bases and J 7 bases, leaving 5 bases between the germline ends. The V gene's germline CDR1 is MNHNY and CDR2 SVGAGI (reference sequence). As DNA, the CDR3 is TGTGCCAGCAGTTACACGGGTGGCTACACCTTC. This gives the protein CASSYTGGYTF.

Comment on this clone: Other DNA sequences in this sample translate to the same CDR3. The V gene is TRBV5-1, the J gene TRBJ2-7; D ambiguous. With 3 bases removed from V and 1 base from J, the gap between germline ends came to 2 bases. From germline, CDR1 is SGHRS and CDR2 YFSETQ. This CDR3 comprises 11 residues. CDR3 loop: CASSSSYEQYF. In nucleotides, the CDR3 is TGCGCCAGCAGCTCGTCCTACGAGCAGTACTTC.

J is TRBJ1-1 and V is TRBV5-6; D unresolved. V was clipped by 2 bases and J by 1 base, with 3 bases between them. This CDR3 comprises 12 residues. Germline CDR1 is SGHDT and CDR2 is YYEEEE. Here the CDR3 reads CASSFQNTEAFF. The CDR3 nucleotides are TGTGCCAGCAGCTTCCAGAACACTGAAGCTTTCTTT.

In regard to this clone: Since the CDR3 does not end with the conserved phenylalanine or tryptophan, this likely comes from a read error. The chain uses TRBV4-3 and TRBJ1-3; TRBD1 is a possible D gene (6 bases). V gave up 2 bases and J gave up 0 bases, with 17 bases separating them. Germline V gives CDR1 LGHNA, CDR2 YSLEER. The length of the CDR3 is 18 residues. CDR3 sequence (DNA): TGCGCCAGCAGCCAATATATACTGACAGGTGCCTCTGGAAACACCATATATGTT. Residues: CASSQYILTGASGNTIYV.

The chain recombines TRBV7-2 with TRBJ2-1; 9 bases are shared with TRBD2. The V segment lost 5 bases and the J segment 7 bases; nucleotides outside the gene matches: 12. Germline values: CDR1 SGHTA, CDR2 FQGNSA. The CDR3 has 16 amino acids. The CDR3 sequence: CASSTSSGKGMNEQFF. CDR3 DNA sequence: TGTGCCAGCAGCACATCTAGCGGGAAGGGTATGAATGAGCAGTTCTTC.